This entry lists 28 T cell receptor beta chains sequenced from one sample in a study of T-cell memory formation after mild COVID-19. TCRdb used MiXCR to reprocess the 5' RACE reads, holding one entry per CDR3 protein. The sample carries approximately 240,000 distinct CDR3 sequences, about a sixth recorded once. Sequencing was carried out using PBMCs or a T cell subset sorted from them (not recorded which). The receptors were sampled from a man between 18 and 35 years old who had mild COVID-19 (a few samples of this study predate the infection). Cell type and time point are not known.

This clonotype was seen just once. The rearrangement joins TRBV20-1 to TRBJ1-5; D possibly corresponds to TRBD1 (6 bases). The CDR3 length is 14 residues. The germline V gene has CDR1 DFQATT and CDR2 SNEGSKA (reference sequence). With 3 bases removed from V and 5 bases from J, the gap between germline ends came to 14 bases. The CDR3 bases are TGCAGTGCTAGGGGGGGCGGACGGGATCAGCCCCAGCATTTT. This sequence encodes CSARGGGRDQPQHF.

The rearrangement uses TRBV19 and TRBJ1-5; tentatively, D is TRBD1 (6 bases). The ends were cut back, 6 bases at V and 1 base at J, with 16 bases in the middle. Germline CDR1 reads LNHDA; CDR2 reads SQIVND (reference sequence). This CDR3 is built from 16 residues. In DNA form, the CDR3 reads TGTGCCAGTAGCAACTACGGACAGCTCAGCAATCAGCCCCAGCATTTT. This codes for CASSNYGQLSNQPQHF.

This clonotype was seen repeatedly, ten times or more. V gene TRBV5-1 combines with J gene TRBJ2-3, with D unresolved. The CDR3 covers 14 residues. V dropped 0 bases and J dropped 0 bases, with 5 bases sitting between them. CDR1 and CDR2 (germline): SGHRS, YFSETQ. The CDR3, as DNA: TGCGCCAGCAGCTTGGGAGACAGCACAGATACGCAGTATTTT. Translating it yields CASSLGDSTDTQYF.

The genes are TRBV27 and TRBJ1-1; 8 nucleotides line up with TRBD1. The junction had 13 bases not matched to a gene; V was cut back by 8 bases and J by 5 bases. This CDR3 comprises 15 residues. Germline values: CDR1 MNHEY, CDR2 SMNVEV (reference sequence). CDR3 nucleotides: TGTGCCAGCGGCCTTAACAGGGGGGTGAGAACTGAAGCTTTCTTT. Encoded protein: CASGLNRGVRTEAFF.

This clonotype was seen a handful of times. The chain carries TRBV9 and TRBJ1-1; tentative D call: TRBD1 (5 bases). The CDR3 contains 15 residues. Germline loops: CDR1 SGDLS, CDR2 YYNGEE. Trimming removed 4 bases at V and 0 bases at J, with 13 bases between. The CDR3 is CASSPWGEMNTEAFF. The CDR3 DNA sequence: TGTGCCAGCAGCCCTTGGGGGGAAATGAACACTGAAGCTTTCTTT.

The gene calls are TRBV12-3 or TRBV12-4 and TRBJ1-2, with 8 bases lining up with TRBD1. The V gene end was trimmed by 6 bases and the J gene end by 2 bases; junction bases not matched to a gene: 2. The CDR3 runs to 13 residues. CDR3 residues: CASRRDRNYGYTF. In DNA form, the CDR3 reads TGTGCCAGCAGGAGGGACAGGAACTATGGCTACACCTTC.

V usage is TRBV25-1 and J usage is TRBJ2-5, with a tentative D call TRBD2 (5 bases). Between the trimmed V and J ends, which lost 5 bases and 5 bases, there was a span of 18 bases. CDR1 is MGHDK and CDR2 is SYGVNS in the germline V gene. The CDR3 has 15 residues. CDR3 DNA: TGTGCCAGCAGTACCTCAGGACCGGGGTGGGAGACCCAGTACTTC. Translated: CASSTSGPGWETQYF.

The CDR3 here is CASRWGLKETQYF. In nucleotides, the CDR3 is TGTGCCAGCAGGTGGGGCCTCAAAGAGACCCAGTACTTC. The chain uses TRBV6-5 and TRBJ2-5; possibly TRBD1 for D (5 bases). CDR1 is MNHEY, CDR2 SVGAGI, per germline. The CDR3 contains 13 residues. V lost 6 bases and J 3 bases, leaving 11 bases between the germline ends.

This clonotype was observed a single time. The gene calls are TRBV4-3 and TRBJ1-3; TRBD1 matches at 7 bases. The CDR3 is made up of 16 amino acids. CDR1 is LGHNA and CDR2 is YSLEER in the germline V gene. J lost 2 bases, V lost 1 base, and 5 bases had no gene match. CDR3 residues: CASSQGQGLTGNTIYF. CDR3 in DNA: TGCGCCAGCAGCCAAGGACAGGGTTTGACTGGAAACACCATATATTTT.

A few counts support this clonotype. This chain uses TRBV6-5 with TRBJ1-2, with a possible D match to TRBD1 (5 bases). V shed 5 bases and J shed 4 bases, with 8 bases lying between them. Germline CDR1 is MNHEY and CDR2 is SVGAGI. The CDR3 consists of 12 residues. CDR3 DNA: TGTGCCAGCAGTGAAGACAGCTATGGCTACACCTTC. As protein: CASSEDSYGYTF.

The V and J genes are TRBV7-3 and TRBJ2-5; D is undetermined. CDR3 size: 13 residues. The ends were cut back, 8 bases at V and 5 bases at J, with 15 bases in the middle. The germline CDR1 and CDR2 sequences are SGHTA and FQGTGA. CDR3 protein: CASGETQQETQYF. The CDR3 nucleotides are TGTGCCAGCGGCGAGACGCAGCAGGAGACCCAGTACTTC.

This clonotype has just a few counts. The J gene is TRBJ2-7, the V gene TRBV3-1, with a possible D match to TRBD1 (6 bases). The CDR3 spans 14 residues. The germline V gene has CDR1 LGHDT and CDR2 YNNKEL (reference sequence). Trimming removed 6 bases at V and 5 bases at J, with 17 bases between. The CDR3 protein is CASSAPGPGDEQYF. The CDR3 DNA follows: TGTGCCAGCAGTGCTCCGGGCCCAGGGGACGAGCAGTACTTC.

This clonotype was seen more than once but under ten times. The chain is built from TRBV7-2 and TRBJ1-2; a possible D gene is TRBD1 (5 bases). With 0 bases removed from V and 4 bases from J, the gap between germline ends came to 9 bases. The germline V gene encodes CDR1 SGHTA and CDR2 FQGNSA. This CDR3 has 14 amino acids. CDR3 protein: CASSLAGQGYGYTF. The CDR3 DNA reads as TGTGCCAGCAGCTTAGCTGGCCAGGGCTATGGCTACACCTTC.

There are a few counts of this clonotype. The chain is built from TRBV5-5 and TRBJ2-7; 9 bases fit TRBD1. Per the germline V gene, CDR1 is SGHKS and CDR2 is YYEKEE (reference sequence). After removal of 4 bases from V and 0 bases from J, the junction contained 5 bases not matched to a gene. This CDR3 has 15 amino acids. The CDR3 nucleotides read TGTGCCAGCAGCCCGGACAGGGGTCGCTCCTACGAGCAGTACTTC. Translating gives CASSPDRGRSYEQYF. The variable domain in full, completed from reference TRBV5-5 and TRBJ2-7, reads DAGVTQSPTHLIKTRGQQVTLRCSPISGHKSVSWYQQVLGQGPQFIFQYYEKEERGRGNFPDRFSARQFPNYSSELNVNALLLGDSALYLCASSPDRGRSYEQYFGPGTRLTVT.

The J gene is TRBJ1-2, the V gene TRBV4-1, with TRBD1 identical over 9 bases. Germline trimming cut 2 bases from V and 10 bases from J; bases unmatched to any gene: 11. Germline V gene lookup returns CDR1 MGHRA and CDR2 YSYEKL. The CDR3 is 15 amino acids. Here the CDR3 reads CASSQRHRGRVDYTF. In DNA, the CDR3 is TGCGCCAGCAGCCAAAGGCACAGGGGGCGCGTTGACTACACCTTC.

This clonotype was observed once. This sequence joins TRBV7-8 and TRBJ2-3, with D perhaps being TRBD1 or TRBD2 (5 bases each). This CDR3 has 15 residues. The V end lost 7 bases, the J end lost 0 bases, and 14 bases lay between the germline ends. Germline-derived CDR1 and CDR2 are SGHVS and FQNEAQ. The CDR3 loop is CASTPGTTSTDTQYF. The CDR3 bases are TGTGCCAGCACCCCCGGGACCACGAGCACAGATACGCAGTATTTT.

This clonotype has more than one count but fewer than ten. V and J are TRBV5-1 and TRBJ1-1; no reliable D call. V was cut by 4 bases and J by 4 bases, with 14 bases left in between. This CDR3 is built from 14 residues. The germline V gene has CDR1 SGHRS and CDR2 YFSETQ. The CDR3 coding sequence is TGCGCCAGCAGCCCGGTGGCGGGAAGCACTGAAGCTTTCTTT. Translation: CASSPVAGSTEAFF. The variable domain in full, completed from reference TRBV5-1 and TRBJ1-1, reads KAGVTQTPRYLIKTRGQQVTLSCSPISGHRSVSWYQQTPGQGLQFLFEYFSETQRNKGNFPGRFSGRQFSNSRSEMNVSTLELGDSALYLCASSPVAGSTEAFFGQGTRLTVV.

This chain uses TRBV5-6 with TRBJ1-1; 9 bases fit TRBD1. CDR1 is SGHDT, CDR2 YYEEEE, per germline. The CDR3 is made up of 13 amino acids. The V gene end was trimmed by 6 bases and the J gene end by 4 bases; junction bases not matched to a gene: 4. CDR3: CASNKQGATEAFF. Written as DNA, the CDR3 is TGTGCCAGCAACAAACAGGGGGCCACTGAAGCTTTCTTT.

This clonotype showed up many times. The CDR3 DNA reads TGTGCCATAGGACAGGAGACCCAGTACTTC. Translated, it gives CAIGQETQYF. The J gene is TRBJ2-5, the V gene TRBV10-3; possible D gene TRBD1, 6 bases. This CDR3 has 10 amino acids. Germline-derived CDR1 and CDR2 are ENHRY and SYGVKD. Between the trimmed V and J ends, which lost 9 bases and 5 bases, there was a span of 7 bases.

This clonotype was counted between two and nine times. The chain has TRBV7-3 and TRBJ2-2; TRBD2 is a possible D gene (6 bases). This CDR3 has 15 residues. CDR1 is SGHTA and CDR2 is FQGTGA in the germline V gene. V lost 2 bases, J lost 4 bases, and 11 bases lay in between. The CDR3 region is CASSLSGLITGELFF. As DNA, the CDR3 is TGTGCCAGCAGCTTATCGGGACTCATCACCGGGGAGCTGTTTTTT. Using reference TRBV7-3 and TRBJ2-2 for the parts outside the CDR3, the full variable domain is GAGVSQTPSNKVTEKGKYVELRCDPISGHTALYWYRQSLGQGPEFLIYFQGTGAADDSGLPNDRFFAVRPEGSVSTLKIQRTERGDSAVYLCASSLSGLITGELFFGEGSRLTVL.

In this sample, this clonotype turned up a few times. The chain couples TRBV7-8 to TRBJ2-2, with D possibly matching TRBD1 (6 bases). The V and J ends lost 5 bases and 5 bases respectively, with 18 bases between them. From germline, CDR1 is SGHVS and CDR2 FQNEAQ. The CDR3 has 16 amino acids. The CDR3 here is CASSGSRGVITGELFF. The CDR3 DNA sequence: TGTGCCAGCAGCGGTAGCAGGGGCGTCATAACCGGGGAGCTGTTTTTT.

This clonotype was seen many times. The V and J genes are TRBV4-3 and TRBJ2-1; a weak D match, TRBD2 (6 bases). CDR1 and CDR2 (germline): LGHNA, YSLEER. This CDR3 spans 17 amino acids. Trimming cost V 0 bases and J 8 bases, with 20 bases left between them. CDR3 DNA sequence: TGCGCCAGCAGCCAAGATCATGCGTGGGGAGGAACCCATGAGCAGTTCTTC. This sequence encodes CASSQDHAWGGTHEQFF.

The chain employs TRBV28 and TRBJ1-2; 10 bases are shared with TRBD1. Germline CDR1 reads MDHEN; CDR2 reads SYDVKM. J was trimmed by 3 bases and V by 7 bases; bases with no gene match: 11. The CDR3 has 16 amino acids. The CDR3 sequence: CASIPGQGILYYGYTF. CDR3 bases: TGTGCCAGCATTCCGGGACAGGGGATCCTCTACTATGGCTACACCTTC.

This clonotype came up a few times. This chain uses TRBV6-2 or TRBV6-3 with TRBJ1-1; D gene uncertain. Germline V lookup: CDR1 MNHEY, CDR2 SVGEGT. V lost 2 bases and J 5 bases, leaving 21 bases between the germline ends. CDR3 length: 17 residues. The CDR3 nucleotides read TGTGCCAGCAGTTACCCGCAGTCCGACATGAGGTATACTGAAGCTTTCTTT. As protein: CASSYPQSDMRYTEAFF.

There are many counts of this clonotype. The rearrangement joins TRBV20-1 to TRBJ2-5; 9 nucleotides agree with TRBD2. This CDR3 is 15 amino acids long. V gave up 3 bases and J gave up 4 bases; unmatched junction bases: 9. CDR1 DFQATT and CDR2 SNEGSKA come from the germline V gene (reference sequence). The CDR3 loop is CSASDFSRGGETQYF. Written as DNA, the CDR3 is TGCAGTGCTAGCGATTTTTCGCGGGGGGGAGAGACCCAGTACTTC.

The V gene is TRBV12-3 or TRBV12-4, the J gene TRBJ1-5; no firm D call. This CDR3 spans 13 amino acids. Deletions cut 6 bases from V and 5 bases from J, with 11 bases between. The CDR3 protein is CASSAFPDQPQHF. The CDR3 region has the DNA TGTGCCAGCAGCGCCTTCCCCGATCAGCCCCAGCATTTT.

CDR3 coding DNA: TGTGCCAGCAGCCAACTTACAGGGGTAGGTGGAAACACCATATATTTT. Translating it yields CASSQLTGVGGNTIYF. This chain links TRBV4-2 with TRBJ1-3; 7 nucleotides line up with TRBD1. The germline V gene has CDR1 LGHNA and CDR2 YNFKEQ. The CDR3 spans 16 residues. J gave up 3 bases and V 2 bases, and 7 bases lay outside the gene matches.

This sequence joins TRBV18 and TRBJ2-1, with 9 bases matching TRBD2. Germline trimming cut 3 bases from V and 8 bases from J; bases unmatched to any gene: 5. In germline, CDR1 is KGHSH, CDR2 LQKENI. This CDR3 contains 14 residues. CDR3 nucleotide sequence: TGTGCCAGCTCACCGGGACTAGCTGGGGATGAGCAGTTCTTC. It translates to CASSPGLAGDEQFF.